A selection of T cell receptor beta chains follows, all from one sample in a study of OX40 agonist ivuxolimab in advanced cancers. Some clones are missing from TCRdb's copy, which holds only in-frame ones; the method was immunoSEQ multiplex PCR. The sample includes 60,000 to 70,000 clones, approximately 85% of them seen just once. Here the sequenced sample was CD4+ or CD8+ T cells sorted from blood, taken in a trial of the OX40 agonist ivuxolimab. The receptors originated from an adult with an advanced solid tumor such as melanoma, head and neck, liver or kidney cancer. The conserved cysteine and the conserved F or W are not part of the CDR3 here. Fields, in order: J gene, V gene, CDR3 protein.

TRBJ1-2 TRBV6-1 ASWIGTALNYGYT
TRBJ2-3 TRBV11-3 ASSLGLAGNTDTQY
TRBJ1-1 TRBV6-1 ASSPAGTLVAF
TRBJ2-7 TRBV11-2 ASSLAGSSYEQY
TRBJ2-3 TRBV5-8 ASSPVQAETDTQY
TRBJ1-4 TRBV6-6 ASMMRRNEKLF
TRBJ1-2 TRBV19 ASSQTNYGYT
TRBJ2-2 TRBV5-4 ASSLLGRVGGELF
TRBJ2-2 TRBV4-3 ASSPLAGVTGELF
TRBJ2-7 TRBV6-1 ASSEAPSGLAGALGEQY
TRBJ1-1 TRBV6-5 ASIAPGGGRAF
TRBJ2-5 TRBV9 ASSVDRAQETQY
TRBJ2-3 TRBV7-2 ASSLSLRKTSTDTQY
TRBJ2-2 TRBV10-1 ASSDTGGGYPGELF
TRBJ2-3 TRBV5-1 ASSETTGTDTQY
TRBJ2-2 TRBV7-2 ASTLGALRTGELF
TRBJ1-2 TRBV29-1 SVFGGRNWGYT
TRBJ1-3 TRBV11-2 ASSRTDTGNTIY
TRBJ1-2 TRBV15 ATSSHLSGYT
TRBJ1-1 TRBV7-9 ASNRDRGRNTEAF
TRBJ1-6 TRBV6-6 ASRPHHSSPLH
TRBJ2-5 TRBV7-7 ASSRLAGVETQY
TRBJ1-1 TRBV6-1 ASSERGRNTEAF
TRBJ2-3 TRBV9 ASSSHGYSVEDTQY
TRBJ1-2 TRBV18 ASSPGPVDLYGYT
TRBJ2-3 TRBV2 ASGKGQRTDTQY
TRBJ1-5 TRBV19 ASSIEGTGRHQPQH
TRBJ1-2 TRBV28 ASSTQSNYGYT
TRBJ2-1 TRBV19 ASSIRASGGRNEQF
TRBJ2-1 TRBV5-1 ASSLSNEQF
TRBJ1-3 TRBV7-3 ASSEYGASGNTIY
TRBJ2-7 TRBV5-4 ASSLLSAGAGGEQY
TRBJ1-1 TRBV6-5 ASSYTRGTEAF
TRBJ2-1 TRBV7-6 ASSLAQAGGYNEQF
TRBJ1-2 TRBV7-6 ASSSLRGAGGYT